This note documents a single T cell receptor beta chain sequence. Its antigen specificity is not known. One base away there is no much larger clone; base qualities are not given. CDR1 DFQATT and CDR2 SNEGSKA are derived from the germline V gene (reference sequence). Taken from cysteine to phenylalanine, the CDR3 has 15 residues. The sequence is cut down to CDR3 DNA, 45 bases in frame from base 1. The trim is 6 bases for V and 0 bases for J, with a gap of 15 bases between the germline ends. The sample comes from a study of blood T cells in healthy people across ages (dated by TCRdb to between 2014 and 2017). At the level of the whole study: Template switching captured roughly one uniquely barcoded TCR beta cDNA molecule per two T cells in model experiments. Using deep sequencing normalized with unique cDNA molecular identifiers, the study measured how TCR beta repertoire diversity changes with age. The donors were divided into four age groups: young (average around 15 years), middle-aged (about 39), aged (roughly 66) and long-lived (82). To avoid experimental bias, donors of different ages were distributed randomly across sequencing lanes. Using the same blood draw, the study looked at two additional independent replicas of 1 million unique cDNA reads for two donors, one aged 18 to 30 and the other aged 80 or older.

What the research found in general, with its limitations: Because profiling used bulk unsorted PBMCs, naive and antigen-experienced compartments could not be compared conclusively. Donor CMV infection status was unknown, potentially confounding age-related changes in expanded clonotypes. Compared with the aged group, more naive CD4+ T cells, fewer expanded clones and increased TCR diversity were shown by the long-lived group, suggesting age selection. Estimates of total diversity based on one million sequenced T cells were regarded as lower bounds and as underestimates. Observed TCR beta diversity per million T cells fell roughly linearly with age, and a significant reduction was already apparent by age about 38. Observed TCR beta diversity correlated strongly with the percentage of naive T cells measured by flow cytometry.

Library method: 5' RACE. Sequenced on an Illumina HiSeq 2500. A second PCR of about 6 to 11 cycles was run with a J-beta primer mix and a sample-barcoded 5' primer. A unique molecular identifier was introduced onto each TCR beta cDNA molecule by a template-switch 5' adaptor carrying 12 random nucleotides. Each sample yielded at least 2.5 million CDR3-containing paired-end reads. The Mint cDNA synthesis kit, primed by a TRBC-specific oligonucleotide, was used to synthesize first-strand cDNA from all RNA. All cDNA was treated with uracil-DNA glycosylase and then went through a first 18-cycle PCR with the universal primers M1SS and BC2_uni_R. Processing in the source paper ran as follows. Normalization of each sample was performed by random selection of 1 million high-quality reads, each carrying a distinct molecular identifier. Reads sharing molecular identifiers were discarded rather than binned into consensus sequences. MiTCR, with a Q25 quality threshold and the strictest error-elimination algorithm, was used for CDR3 identification, clonotype clustering and error correction. A nonparametric unseen species model with Euler transformation was used to estimate a lower bound on total TCR beta diversity. TCRdb passed the public sequencing reads through fastp at Q25 and MiXCR, retaining productive beta sequences. A single entry per CDR3 protein holds the most common genes and DNA from its merged rows. The V and J calls come from TCRdb's annotation, not from the publication. Present in this sample are more than 700,000 distinct CDR3 sequences, less than 70% of which were seen just once. The top ten clonotypes cover roughly 40% of the sample.

The roughly 42 donors, aged about 6 to 90 years, were systemically healthy Caucasian individuals from Russia. Around 10 milliliters of peripheral blood were collected from each donor into EDTA-treated Vacutainer tubes. Ficoll-Paque density-gradient centrifugation was used to isolate PBMCs, with at least 7 million obtained per sample. Total RNA, at least 5 micrograms per sample, was extracted from PBMCs with Trizol reagent. The percentages of naive CD45RAhigh/CD27high T cells were determined by flow cytometry on a PBMC aliquot from every donor. The chain uses TRBV20-1 and TRBJ2-1; TRBD2 might be the D gene, on 6 matching bases. Sequenced input: blood. This TCR was sampled from a man older than 75 in good health. The CDR3 protein: CSAGGDPSSYNEQFF. The DNA sequence is TGCAGTGCGGGGGGTGACCCGAGCTCCTACAATGAGCAGTTCTTC.